This T cell receptor (beta chain) was profiled in a study of cytotoxic CD8 clonotypes in ibrutinib-treated CLL. As for the study in general: There were around twelve relapsed/refractory patients and more than 14 treatment-naive patients, and 17 were IGHV unmutated. The samples contained 255,043 productive templates on average. They also contained an average of about 100,000 productive rearrangements.

Trimming shortened V by 4 bases and J by 7 bases, and 14 bases separated the two germline ends. This CDR3 contains 14 residues. Looked up from germline, CDR1 is SGHNT and CDR2 is YENEEA. Assay: immunoSEQ multiplex PCR; the TCRdb copy retains only in-frame clones and omits some. The sample records approximately 32,000 clones, 69% being singletons. This clone was picked up one time. The sequencing here drew on PBMCs, taken before ibrutinib treatment. The receptor comes from a human donor with chronic lymphocytic leukemia. This chain joins TRBV11-3 and TRBJ1-5; D perhaps matches TRBD1 (5 bases). CDR3 protein: CASSSGLAGQPQHF. The DNA of the CDR3 is TGTGCCAGCAGCTCGGGACTAGCTGGCCAGCCCCAGCATTTT.